This T cell receptor (beta chain) originates from a study of PD-1 blockade in classical Hodgkin lymphoma (dated by TCRdb to between 2020 and 2021). Turning to the overall study: Nivolumab dosing was 3 mg/kg intravenously every 2 weeks, continuing until either disease progression or unacceptable toxicity. To define a peripheral blood immune signature of response to PD-1 blockade in classical Hodgkin lymphoma, the study combined TCR beta sequencing with CyTOF. The paper's findings and limits, for the study overall: Patients starting nivolumab less than 1 year after ASCT had lower diversity and were excluded from later analyses to avoid confounding by immune reconstitution. Trial patients achieving complete response had baseline diversity similar to newly diagnosed patients, whereas partial responders and progressors had significantly lower diversity. Newly diagnosed patients were reported to have lower baseline TCR diversity than healthy donors, and relapsed/refractory patients were reported to have lower baseline TCR diversity still. The study was limited to a single clinical trial cohort, and causes of repertoire differences, possibly disease activity or prior therapy, remained undefined. A significant rise by C4D1 was seen in CD4+ but not CD8+ TCR diversity (p=0.0027 vs p=0.16), with the rise being most apparent in complete responders (p=0.02).

As concerns this clone: Its target antigen remains unknown. One base away there is no much larger clone; base qualities are not given.

Genomic DNA was extracted with the Qiagen DNeasy kit from unsorted PBMCs and from negatively selected CD4+ and CD8+ fractions. Amplification of TCR beta CDR3 regions was done by immunoSEQ multiplex PCR with primers that anneal to V and J segments. A synthetic immune receptor repertoire was used to minimize amplification bias, and any residual bias was removed computationally once sequencing was done. The authors' pipeline ran thus. Repertoire diversity was quantified as the Shannon entropy index using custom Python scripts. The unsorted, CD4+ and CD8+ repertoires were each analyzed separately, with the exception of combined analyses, where CD4+ and CD8+ sequences were merged in silico. A clone was considered expanded if an increase in frequency of at least 2-fold after treatment relative to C1D1 was found, and a pseudocount of 0.5 was applied to clones undetected at baseline. Clones with 0 or 1 copy at C1D1 were classified as singleton clones, and clones with 2 or more copies were classified as non-singleton clones. Clones expanded in unsorted samples were assigned a CD4+, CD8+ or unknown annotation through matching of protein sequences in sorted samples from the same patient. Wilcoxon tests were applied to paired samples to test diversity changes from C1D1 to C4D1. TCRdb limited this immuneACCESS table to in-frame rearrangements with V and J called. A share of clones is missing; checked studies link under half to unresolved V genes, and the rest is unexplained. V, J and clone size reflect that table, while D and trimming were determined from the DNA. This sample lists about 27,000 clones; about 72% were detected once. Approximately 3.5% of the sample is taken by the ten largest.

This specimen's time point label, interpreted: cycle 4 day 1 (C4D1), after 6 weeks of nivolumab. Every trial patient had relapsed after autologous stem cell transplantation, and cohorts A, B and C differed in prior brentuximab vedotin exposure. The trial cohort included 50 to 60 patients with relapsed/refractory classical Hodgkin lymphoma, and each patient had a best overall response of complete response, partial response or progressive disease. Single-agent nivolumab was administered to trial patients in the multi-cohort phase II CheckMate 205 trial. An independent review committee assessed best overall response by applying the 2007 International Working Group response criteria. Trial PBMCs were collected just before the start of nivolumab (C1D1) and during therapy at cycle 2 day 1 and cycle 4 day 1. After peripheral blood was drawn into 8 mL Vacutainer Cell Preparation Tubes, PBMCs were isolated by centrifugation and then cryopreserved.

CDR1 and CDR2 (PRHDT, FYEKMQ) derive from the germline V gene (reference sequence). The CDR3 starts with the cysteine, ends with the phenylalanine, and has 15 residues. Here the CDR3 DNA is all that survives: 45 bases in frame from base 1. V loses 0 bases, J loses 9 bases, and the germline ends lie 16 bases apart. This TCR was recovered from a human donor with classical Hodgkin lymphoma. Source: peripheral blood mononuclear cells (PBMCs), taken before the fourth cycle of nivolumab. The chain couples TRBV13 to TRBJ2-3; TRBD2 is a possible D gene, resting on 6 matching bases. The DNA sequence is TGTGCCAGCAGCTTAGGCCACTACGGGAGCGGCACGCAGTATTTT. Translated, this is CASSLGHYGSGTQYF.